The subject of this entry is one T cell receptor (beta chain). Its target is unknown. The repertoire was sequenced with immunoSEQ multiplex PCR; TCRdb's copy has only in-frame clones and lacks some. Here the sample spans around 39,000 clones, 70% to 90% being singletons. The sample comes from a study of STAT3 mutations in large granular lymphocyte leukemia. About the study: Over half of T-LGLL patients had one or more immunosuppressive regimens. Study-wide findings and caveats: No sample exists from the first appearance of each clone. Persisting codominant clonotypes may have hidden a small pathogenic clone. Every T-cell large granular lymphocyte leukemia patient had at least one immunodominant TCR beta clonotype.

The CDR3 runs 14 residues. Trimming shortened V by 0 bases and J by 6 bases, and 8 bases separated the two germline ends. Per germline, CDR1 SGHAT and CDR2 FQNNGV. The TCR comes from a human donor with T large granular lymphocyte leukemia. Some clones in this sample may be carry-over from other donors' samples. The sequenced material came from PBMCs. V usage is TRBV11-2 and J usage is TRBJ2-2; D not resolved. CDR3 sequence reads: CASSLDSASGELFF. CDR3 sequence (DNA): TGTGCCAGCAGCTTAGACAGCGCCTCCGGGGAGCTGTTTTTT.